These 22 T cell receptor beta chains were sequenced from one sample in a study of blood T cell repertoires in COVID-19. Clones were sequenced by immunoSEQ multiplex PCR, and TCRdb holds only the in-frame ones, with some missing. The table lists some 210,000 clones, 65% to 90% of them singletons. Material: PBMCs or T cells enriched from blood (not recorded which). The source of these receptors is a woman aged 45-60 years with acute COVID-19.

This chain links TRBV5-4 with TRBJ1-2, with 8 bases lining up with TRBD1. In germline, CDR1 is SGHNT, CDR2 YYREEE (reference sequence). This CDR3 has 15 residues. J gave up 4 bases and V 1 base, and 6 bases lay outside the gene matches. CDR3 in DNA: TGTGCCAGCAGCTTGAGTCAGGGGGCGGGCTATGGCTACACCTTC. Translated: CASSLSQGAGYGYTF.

This chain links TRBV4-2 with TRBJ1-2; D is possibly TRBD1 (6 bases). V lost 0 bases to trimming and J lost 4 bases, with 21 bases between them. Germline V gives CDR1 LGHNA, CDR2 YNFKEQ. The CDR3 runs 18 residues. For the CDR3, the DNA is TGTGCCAGCAGCCAAGAACGGGGAGGGGGTGGAGGATCCTATGGCTACACCTTC. Its protein product is CASSQERGGGGGSYGYTF.

The rearrangement links TRBV4-2 to TRBJ1-6; 12 nucleotides match TRBD1. V lost 0 bases to trimming and J lost 9 bases; unmatched junction nucleotides: 0. The CDR3 extends over 15 amino acids. Per germline, CDR1 LGHNA and CDR2 YNFKEQ. The CDR3 loop reads CASSQEGQGASPLHF. The CDR3 DNA reads TGTGCCAGCAGCCAAGAGGGACAGGGGGCTTCACCCCTCCACTTT.

The chain combines TRBV5-6 with TRBJ1-1; 7 nucleotides agree with TRBD1. V was pared by 4 bases and J by 3 bases, with 3 bases of the junction left unmatched. CDR3 length: 13 amino acids. The germline V gene encodes CDR1 SGHDT and CDR2 YYEEEE. CDR3 sequence: CASSQGQHTEAFF. The CDR3 nucleotides are TGTGCCAGCAGCCAGGGACAGCACACTGAAGCTTTCTTT.

The rearrangement links TRBV6-5 to TRBJ2-7, with D tentatively TRBD1 (6 bases). CDR1 MNHEY and CDR2 SVGAGI come from the germline V gene. The CDR3 has 15 residues. V lost 5 bases and J lost 7, with 21 bases in between. The CDR3 here is CASSTLPGQTGEQYF. The CDR3 DNA sequence: TGTGCCAGCAGTACCCTTCCCGGACAGACAGGAGAGCAGTACTTC.

The chain recombines TRBV29-1 with TRBJ1-3; 7 nucleotides match TRBD1. The CDR3 totals 13 residues. V gave up 6 bases and J gave up 1 base; unmatched junction bases: 3. Germline CDR1 and CDR2: SQVTM and ANQGSEA. The CDR3 nucleotides read TGCAGCGTACCGGACAGGTCTGGAAACACCATATATTTT. Its protein is CSVPDRSGNTIYF.

About this clone itself: This sample includes further DNA sequences coding for the same CDR3. V gene TRBV28 combines with J gene TRBJ2-7; tentative D call: TRBD1 (5 bases). There are 11 residues in the CDR3. Trimming took off 6 bases at V and 3 bases at J, with 6 bases between the two ends. Germline CDR1 is MDHEN and CDR2 is SYDVKM. The DNA for the CDR3 is TGTGCCAGCAGCGGACACTACGAGCAGTACTTC. This encodes CASSGHYEQYF.

CDR3 sequence (DNA): TGTGCCAGCTCACCAACGCGACAGGGACTGATAGAAGCTTTCTTT. This translates into CASSPTRQGLIEAFF. V is TRBV18 and J is TRBJ1-1; 7 bases fit TRBD1. Germline assignment: CDR1 KGHSH and CDR2 LQKENI. Trimming took 2 bases from V and 8 from J; bases not matched to a gene: 11. This CDR3 spans 15 amino acids.

This clone was observed a single time. This chain uses TRBV29-1 with TRBJ2-1; 7 bases align to TRBD1. Germline V gene sequence: CDR1 SQVTM, CDR2 ANQGSEA. Trimming removed 5 bases from V and 3 bases from J; junction bases left unmatched: 1. The CDR3 extends over 12 amino acids. DNA of the CDR3: TGCAGCGTTCACAGGGGCTACAATGAGCAGTTCTTC. Protein sequence: CSVHRGYNEQFF.

The chain employs TRBV7-2 and TRBJ1-4; maybe TRBD1 (5 bases). V lost 0 bases and J lost 7, with 18 bases in between. The CDR3 covers 17 residues. Germline V gene data show CDR1 as SGHTA and CDR2 as FQGNSA. The CDR3 nucleotides are TGTGCCAGCAGCTTAGCGGCAGGCGGGGGGTTTCGTGAAAAACTGTTTTTT. Translation: CASSLAAGGGFREKLFF.

V is TRBV7-2 and J is TRBJ1-2; 8 bases agree with TRBD1. The germline CDR1 and CDR2 sequences are SGHTA and FQGNSA. This CDR3 region has 16 residues. J was trimmed by 2 bases and V by 1 base; bases with no gene match: 6. The CDR3 region is CASSLGTGWTNYGYTF. In DNA form, the CDR3 reads TGTGCCAGCAGCTTAGGGACAGGGTGGACCAACTATGGCTACACCTTC.

The rearrangement links TRBV7-9 to TRBJ2-5, with D possibly matching TRBD1 (6 bases). Trimming pared 6 bases from V and 5 bases from J, leaving 16 bases between. The CDR3 extends over 14 amino acids. Germline V gives CDR1 SEHNR, CDR2 FQNEAQ (reference sequence). The CDR3 region has the DNA TGTGCCAGCAGGCAGGACCCAGGGGATGAGACCCAGTACTTC. Amino acids: CASRQDPGDETQYF.

This chain links TRBV14 with TRBJ2-5, with 8 bases that match TRBD2. This CDR3 spans 15 amino acids. The germline V gene has CDR1 SGHDN and CDR2 FVKESK. After removal of 1 base from V and 2 bases from J, the junction contained 3 bases not matched to a gene. CDR3 loop: CASSQGRGVQETQYF. The DNA for the CDR3 is TGTGCCAGCAGCCAAGGGCGGGGGGTACAAGAGACCCAGTACTTC.

This clone came up once. The chain combines TRBV2 with TRBJ2-7; D may be TRBD2 (7 bases). The CDR3 consists of 14 residues. The V and J ends lost 11 bases and 0 bases respectively, with 17 bases between them. Germline V gene lookup returns CDR1 SNHLY and CDR2 FYNNEI. CDR3 residues: CAGGGAGSSYEQYF. CDR3 sequence (DNA): TGTGCCGGAGGGGGGGCGGGAAGCTCCTACGAGCAGTACTTC.

CDR3 DNA sequence: TGTGCCAGTAGTATAGCCGTGGGGGCCGGCGGGAGATACGAGCAGTACTTC. Translating gives CASSIAVGAGGRYEQYF. The rearrangement uses TRBV19 and TRBJ2-7; a weak D match, TRBD2 (7 bases). Germline values: CDR1 LNHDA, CDR2 SQIVND (reference sequence). This CDR3 has 17 residues. V was cut by 1 base and J by 4 bases, with 20 bases left in between.

The J gene is TRBJ2-5, the V gene TRBV11-1, with 8 nucleotides matching TRBD1. V trimming: 5 bases; J trimming: 0 bases; junction bases outside the gene matches: 5. The germline CDR1 and CDR2 sequences are SGHAT and FQDESV (reference sequence). The CDR3 extends over 15 amino acids. The CDR3 is CASSRTGLDQETQYF. CDR3 DNA sequence: TGTGCCAGCAGCCGGACAGGGTTAGACCAAGAGACCCAGTACTTC.

The rearrangement links TRBV28 to TRBJ1-3; no reliable D call. The CDR3 consists of 13 residues. With 2 bases removed from V and 6 bases from J, the gap between germline ends came to 8 bases. Germline V gives CDR1 MDHEN, CDR2 SYDVKM. The CDR3 loop is CASSLLYQNTIYF. CDR3 DNA sequence: TGTGCCAGCAGTTTACTATACCAAAACACCATATATTTT. Supplemented by reference TRBV28 and TRBJ1-3, the full variable domain reads DVKVTQSSRYLVKRTGEKVFLECVQDMDHENMFWYRQDPGLGLRLIYFSYDVKMKEKGDIPEGYSVSREKKERFSLILESASTNQTSMYLCASSLLYQNTIYFGEGSWLTVV.

The genes are TRBV20-1 and TRBJ1-2; D unclear. This CDR3 region has 9 residues. The germline gives CDR1 DFQATT, CDR2 SNEGSKA (reference sequence). Trimming shortened V by 7 bases and J by 3 bases, and 3 bases separated the two germline ends. The CDR3 region has the DNA TGCAGTGGCGACTATGGCTACACCTTC. This translates into CSGDYGYTF.

This clone has more than one count but fewer than ten. CDR3: CASSLYGELFF. In DNA form, the CDR3 reads TGTGCCAGCAGCTTATACGGGGAGCTGTTTTTT. The chain is built from TRBV11-1 and TRBJ2-2; D unclear. CDR1 is SGHAT, CDR2 FQDESV, per germline (reference sequence). V gave up 2 bases and J gave up 7 bases, with 2 bases separating them. The CDR3 runs 11 residues.

V is TRBV30 and J is TRBJ2-1, with 9 bases lining up with TRBD2. Germline CDR1 GTSNPN, CDR2 SVGIG (reference sequence). This CDR3 has 14 amino acids. V lost 2 bases, J lost 6 bases, and 5 bases stayed unmatched. The CDR3 sequence is CAWSRGLAGNEQFF. The DNA of the CDR3 is TGTGCCTGGAGTAGGGGACTAGCTGGCAATGAGCAGTTCTTC.

The chain uses TRBV11-3 and TRBJ2-7; weak D call: TRBD1 (5 bases). V gave up 6 bases and J gave up 4 bases, with 10 bases separating them. CDR1 and CDR2 from the germline V gene are SGHNT and YENEEA. The CDR3 loop spans 12 amino acids. In DNA, the CDR3 is TGTGCCAGCAGTTGGACAATTTACGAGCAGTACTTC. Translating it yields CASSWTIYEQYF.

The J gene is TRBJ1-5, the V gene TRBV3-1 (or the pseudogene TRBV3-2), with 7 bases that match TRBD1. V lost 4 bases, J lost 6 bases, and 6 bases stayed unmatched. Germline assignment: CDR1 LGHDT and CDR2 YNNKEL (reference sequence). The CDR3 has 14 amino acids. The CDR3: CASSLGQIGQPQHF. In DNA, the CDR3 is TGTGCCAGCAGCCTGGGACAGATAGGTCAGCCCCAGCATTTT.